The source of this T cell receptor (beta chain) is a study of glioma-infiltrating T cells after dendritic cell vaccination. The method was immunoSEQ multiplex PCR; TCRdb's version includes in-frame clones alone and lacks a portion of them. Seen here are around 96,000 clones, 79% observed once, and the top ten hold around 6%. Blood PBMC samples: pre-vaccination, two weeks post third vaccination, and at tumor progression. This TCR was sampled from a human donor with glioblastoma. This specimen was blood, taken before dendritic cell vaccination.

This CDR3 is CAWSAGGEQFF. CDR3 nucleotides: TGTGCCTGGTCAGCGGGGGGGGAGCAGTTCTTC. The V gene is TRBV30, the J gene TRBJ2-1; 10 bases map to TRBD2. The CDR3 loop spans 11 amino acids. Germline trimming cut 5 bases from V and 10 bases from J; bases unmatched to any gene: 2. Looked up from germline, CDR1 is GTSNPN and CDR2 is SVGIG (reference sequence).